This paragraph covers one TCR beta chain sequence. Its antigen is currently unknown. Its ends do not fully match the called genes, so a read error is possible. This sample was included in a study of molecular identifiers for immune sequencing clone quantification. Study at large: Replicate RNA came from about 20,000 or 100,000 naive CD8 cells and was split five ways, and four parts were sequenced. Study-level results: Clonotypes surpassing 20 RNA copies contained over 98% of effector molecules, versus under 1% in naive cells. Single-cell amounts of spiked Jurkat TCR RNA were reportedly detectable among about a million naive cells.

Germline CDR1 is SNHLY and CDR2 is FYNNEI. The length of the CDR3 is 13 residues. TCRdb processed the PCR reads anew with MiXCR; each CDR3 protein has one entry. The data contain nearly 650,000 distinct CDR3 sequences, roughly 23% of them singletons. Sorting was used to obtain naive CD8 T cells (CD8+CD4-CCR7+CD45RA+). The chain combines TRBV2 with TRBJ1-1, with D hard to call. This receptor was taken from a human donor in good health. Some libraries in this study had Jurkat cell RNA spiked in. Sample: naive CD8+ T cells from blood, with Jurkat cell RNA spiked in. Subset: FACS-sorted CD8+CD4-CCR7+CD45RA+ naive T cells. CDR3 loop: CACSPPGYTEAFF. In DNA, the CDR3 is TGTGCCTGCAGCCCCCCGGGGTACACTGAAGCTTTCTTT.